The rows below give T cell receptor beta chains drawn from one sample of a study of T cells in Graves' hyperthyroidism and ophthalmopathy. Via MiXCR, TCRdb re-called the multiplex PCR reads, giving one row per CDR3 protein. The repertoire consists of fewer than 250,000 distinct CDR3 sequences, with around 15% occurring once and the leading ten covering about 29%. Sequencing was performed on blood. Receptors originate from a woman under 30 with Graves' ophthalmopathy. The CDR3 runs from the conserved cysteine through the conserved F or W. A D gene is named only where the DNA matches it firmly. Clone size, where shown, is once, few, many, or a class for clones that have expanded.

J gene: TRBJ2-7; clone size: many; V gene: TRBV5-1; D gene: NA; CDR3 DNA: TGCGCCAGCAGCTTGGGGGTAACGGCCGAGCAGTACTTC; CDR3 protein: CASSLGVTAEQYF
J gene: TRBJ2-1; clone size: many; V gene: TRBV7-9; D gene: NA; CDR3 DNA: TGTGCCAGCAGGGGAATGTATGAGCAGTTCTTC; CDR3 protein: CASRGMYEQFF
J gene: TRBJ2-2; clone size: few; V gene: TRBV6-2/TRBV6-3; D gene: TRBD2; CDR3 DNA: TGTGCCAGCAGTTACTATCTTGGGGGGGAGAACACCGGGGAGCTGTTTTTT; CDR3 protein: CASSYYLGGENTGELFF
J gene: TRBJ1-4; clone size: many; V gene: TRBV20-1; D gene: NA; CDR3 DNA: TGCAGTGCGCCAGGGGAAGGGGAAAAACTGTTTTTT; CDR3 protein: CSAPGEGEKLFF
J gene: TRBJ2-4; clone size: many; V gene: TRBV2; D gene: TRBD1; CDR3 DNA: TGTGCCAGCAGAGGAGCACAGGGGAACATTCAGTACTTC; CDR3 protein: CASRGAQGNIQYF
J gene: TRBJ2-6; clone size: many; V gene: TRBV30; D gene: NA; CDR3 DNA: TGTGCCTGGAGCCAGGGGGGGTCTGGGGCCAACGTCCTGACTTTC; CDR3 protein: CAWSQGGSGANVLTF
J gene: TRBJ2-1; clone size: few; V gene: TRBV19; D gene: NA; CDR3 DNA: TGTGCCAGTAGGAGAGGAGGGGCCCCCTTGGGGCCCTACAATGAGCAGTTCTTC; CDR3 protein: CASRRGGAPLGPYNEQFF
J gene: TRBJ2-3; clone size: many; V gene: TRBV29-1; D gene: NA; CDR3 DNA: TGCAGCGTTGAAGATCTGGGGGGAGATACGCAGTATTTT; CDR3 protein: CSVEDLGGDTQYF
J gene: TRBJ2-3; clone size: NA; V gene: TRBV5-1; D gene: TRBD2; CDR3 DNA: TGCGCCAGCCCCCCTAGCGGGGCTTCCACAGATACGCAGTATTTT; CDR3 protein: CASPPSGASTDTQYF
J gene: TRBJ1-1; clone size: many; V gene: TRBV20-1; D gene: NA; CDR3 DNA: TGCAGTGCGCCTGGGGGAGTCACCCTAAGGTCTGAAGCTTTCTTT; CDR3 protein: CSAPGGVTLRSEAFF
J gene: TRBJ2-1; clone size: many; V gene: TRBV29-1; D gene: TRBD2; CDR3 DNA: TGCAGCGGGGAAACTAGCGAGCTCTACAATGAGCAGTTCTTC; CDR3 protein: CSGETSELYNEQFF